The clone carrying this T cell receptor (beta chain) was seen more than once but under ten times. Its target is not known. The data derive from a study of identical twins. Study-wide findings and caveats: Twins showed weaker excess sharing in their beta out-of-frame sequences. Cord blood beta clonotypes present at high abundance carried fewer insertions; no such pattern appeared in memory repertoires.

TCRdb itself ran the 5' RACE reads through MiXCR, one entry per CDR3 protein. Of more than 650,000 distinct CDR3 sequences listed, around 5.7% are singletons. This CDR3 spans 14 amino acids. CDR1 SGHVS and CDR2 FQNEAQ come from the germline V gene. V gave up 3 bases and J gave up 5 bases, with 14 bases separating them. The rearrangement links TRBV7-8 to TRBJ2-7; D uncertain. The source is a man aged 18-30 years in good health. The sequenced material came from naive T cells sorted from blood. CDR3 nucleotides: TGTGCCAGCAGCTTGGTGACCGCGTCGGACGAGCAGTACTTC. Amino acid sequence: CASSLVTASDEQYF.